This is a list of T cell receptor beta chains from one sample in a study of regulatory T cells after allogeneic stem cell transplantation. TCRdb called the 5' RACE reads again in MiXCR, with one record for every CDR3 protein. The profile shows fewer than 1,000 distinct CDR3 sequences, 20% to 25% of them singletons. Material: sorted CD4+ T cells from blood (whether regulatory or conventional is not recorded), obtained 30 days after allogeneic stem cell transplant. The receptors here all came from a human patient who had an allogeneic stem cell transplant, so the T cells may come from the graft donor. The CDR3 runs from the conserved cysteine through the conserved F or W. D genes are given only for firm matches. Clone size appears in some rows only: once, few, many, or a class for an expanded clone.

D: NA; size: medium-sized; J: TRBJ2-5; V: TRBV11-2; length: 13; CDR3: CASTLGGGETQYF; DNA: TGTGCCAGCACTTTAGGGGGGGGAGAGACCCAGTACTTC
D: NA; size: once; J: TRBJ2-3; V: TRBV7-2; length: 18; CDR3: CASSLFSLGRGDTDTQYF; DNA: TGCGCCAGCAGCTTATTCTCGTTGGGCAGGGGGGACACAGATACGCAGTATTTT
D: NA; size: NA; J: TRBJ1-1; V: TRBV9; length: 16; CDR3: CASSVGVGLTNTEAFF; DNA: TGTGCCAGCAGCGTAGGAGTCGGGCTCACGAACACTGAAGCTTTCTTC
D: NA; size: large; J: TRBJ1-4; V: TRBV7-9; length: 15; CDR3: CASSLGEAYQEKLFF; DNA: TGTGCCAGCAGCTTAGGAGAGGCGTATCAAGAAAAACTGTTTTTT
D: TRBD2; size: large; J: TRBJ2-2; V: TRBV7-3; length: 17; CDR3: CASSPALAGLNTGELFF; DNA: TGTGCCAGCAGCCCCGCTTTAGCGGGACTGAACACCGGGGAGCTGTTTTTT
D: NA; size: medium-sized; J: TRBJ2-1; V: TRBV5-1; length: 13; CDR3: CASSLARGGTWFF; DNA: TGCGCCAGCAGCTTGGCCAGGGGTGGGACGTGGTTCTTC
D: NA; size: large; J: TRBJ2-5; V: TRBV2; length: 13; CDR3: CASTETGKGTQYF; DNA: TGTGCCAGCACCGAAACGGGGAAGGGGACCCAGTACTTC
D: TRBD2; size: medium-sized; J: TRBJ2-1; V: TRBV6-6; length: 17; CDR3: CASSARTSGGLNNEQFF; DNA: TGTGCCAGCAGTGCCAGGACTAGCGGGGGTCTTAACAATGAGCAGTTCTTC
D: TRBD1; size: NA; J: TRBJ1-1; V: TRBV30; length: 12; CDR3: CAWSSGTVKAFF; DNA: TGTGCCTGGAGTTCTGGGACAGTAAAAGCTTTCTTT
D: TRBD1; size: medium-sized; J: TRBJ1-2; V: TRBV2; length: 17; CDR3: CASSEVFRRGQNYGYTF; DNA: TGTGCCAGCAGTGAAGTGTTCCGCAGGGGGCAGAACTATGGCTACACCTTC
D: NA; size: large; J: TRBJ1-1; V: TRBV27; length: 15; CDR3: CASRLRGQGNTEAFF; DNA: TGTGCCAGCAGGTTAAGGGGCCAGGGGAACACTGAAGCTTTCTTT
D: TRBD2; size: large; J: TRBJ2-1; V: TRBV9; length: 12; CDR3: CASSALAGEQFF; DNA: TGTGCCAGCAGCGCCTTAGCGGGGGAGCAGTTCTTC
D: TRBD2; size: large; J: TRBJ2-3; V: TRBV7-3; length: 12; CDR3: CASSLSGNTQYF; DNA: TGTGCCAGCAGCCTTAGCGGGAACACGCAGTATTTT
D: NA; size: medium-sized; J: TRBJ1-1; V: TRBV6-1; length: 15; CDR3: CASRLPGTQNTEAFF; DNA: TGTGCCAGCAGACTCCCCGGGACACAGAACACTGAAGCTTTCTTT
D: TRBD2; size: few; J: TRBJ2-1; V: TRBV4-2; length: 17; CDR3: CASSPRRLAGLYNEQFF; DNA: TGTGCCAGCAGCCCTCGGCGACTAGCGGGGCTTTACAATGAGCAGTTCTTC
D: NA; size: NA; J: TRBJ2-7; V: TRBV30; length: 13; CDR3: CAWSHGSSYEQYF; DNA: TGTGCCTGGTCTCATGGCTCTTCCTACGAGCAGTACTTC
D: NA; size: large; J: TRBJ2-5; V: TRBV5-1; length: 11; CDR3: CASSSKETQYF; DNA: TGCGCCAGCAGCTCGAAAGAGACCCAGTACTTC
D: TRBD1; size: large; J: TRBJ1-5; V: TRBV18; length: 13; CDR3: CASSADRGQPQHF; DNA: TGTGCCAGCTCAGCCGACAGGGGTCAGCCCCAGCATTTT
D: NA; size: medium-sized; J: TRBJ1-5; V: TRBV12-3/TRBV12-4; length: 19; CDR3: CASSLLPGGRLRTDQPQHF; DNA: TGTGCCAGCAGTTTACTACCGGGGGGGCGTCTCCGAACCGATCAGCCCCAGCATTTT
D: NA; size: large; J: TRBJ2-1; V: TRBV9; length: 16; CDR3: CASSVAGTPTSNEQFF; DNA: TGTGCCAGCAGCGTCGCCGGGACCCCAACGAGCAATGAGCAGTTCTTC
D: NA; size: medium-sized; J: TRBJ1-2; V: TRBV19; length: 14; CDR3: CASSTTGTNYGYTF; DNA: TGTGCCAGTAGTACTACAGGGACCAACTATGGCTACACCTTC
D: NA; size: large; J: TRBJ1-3; V: TRBV4-1; length: 17; CDR3: CASSLQKGTLGGNTIYF; DNA: TGCGCCAGCAGCCTCCAAAAAGGTACCCTGGGAGGAAACACCATATATTTT
D: NA; size: few; J: TRBJ1-1; V: TRBV10-2; length: 12; CDR3: CASRQGYTEAFF; DNA: TGCGCCAGCAGGCAGGGTTATACTGAAGCTTTCTTT
D: TRBD2; size: medium-sized; J: TRBJ2-1; V: TRBV10-3; length: 15; CDR3: CASSLGLAEYNEQFF; DNA: TGTGCCAGTTCTCTGGGACTAGCTGAGTACAATGAGCAGTTCTTC
D: NA; size: medium-sized; J: TRBJ2-5; V: TRBV7-8; length: 15; CDR3: CASSTSGTPRETQYF; DNA: TGTGCCAGCAGCACCTCCGGGACTCCAAGGGAGACCCAGTACTTC
D: NA; size: NA; J: TRBJ2-7; V: TRBV2; length: 14; CDR3: CASSPGRPTYGQYF; DNA: TGTGCCAGCAGCCCGGGACGCCCAACCTACGGGCAGTACTTC
D: NA; size: few; J: TRBJ2-7; V: TRBV6-6; length: 17; CDR3: CASSYSSAPSKTYEQYF; DNA: TGTGCCAGCAGTTACTCGAGTGCACCTTCGAAAACCTACGAGCAGTACTTC
D: TRBD1; size: large; J: TRBJ2-1; V: TRBV19; length: 16; CDR3: CASSIRMGQYYNEQFF; DNA: TGTGCCAGTAGTATTAGGATGGGACAGTACTACAATGAGCAGTTCTTC
D: NA; size: medium-sized; J: TRBJ2-7; V: TRBV20-1; length: 12; CDR3: CSASVSDYEQYF; DNA: TGCAGTGCTAGCGTATCGGACTACGAGCAGTACTTC
D: NA; size: medium-sized; J: TRBJ1-5; V: TRBV29-1; length: 10; CDR3: CSVPDQPQHF; DNA: TGCAGCGTTCCGGATCAGCCCCAGCATTTT
D: TRBD2; size: large; J: TRBJ2-7; V: TRBV6-2/TRBV6-3; length: 15; CDR3: CASSLRLAGGGEQYF; DNA: TGTGCCAGCAGTTTGCGACTAGCGGGAGGCGGAGAGCAGTACTTC
D: NA; size: NA; J: TRBJ1-1; V: TRBV28; length: 13; CDR3: CASSPGLDTEAFF; DNA: TGTGCCAGCAGTCCAGGACTGGACACTGAAGCTTTCTTT
D: NA; size: large; J: TRBJ2-7; V: TRBV2; length: 11; CDR3: CASSEVNSEYF; DNA: TGTGCCAGCAGTGAAGTCAATAGCGAGTACTTC
D: TRBD1; size: large; J: TRBJ1-1; V: TRBV12-3/TRBV12-4; length: 14; CDR3: CASSFQGAMTEAFF; DNA: TGTGCCAGCAGTTTCCAGGGGGCGATGACTGAAGCTTTCTTT
D: NA; size: NA; J: TRBJ2-1; V: TRBV5-1; length: 11; CDR3: CASEGVDAQFF; DNA: TGCGCCAGCGAGGGTGTGGATGCGCAGTTCTTC
D: NA; size: NA; J: TRBJ2-7; V: TRBV5-4; length: 12; CDR3: CASGRWNYEQYF; DNA: TGTGCCAGCGGCCGGTGGAATTACGAGCAGTACTTC
D: NA; size: large; J: TRBJ1-4; V: TRBV5-5; length: 19; CDR3: CASSLKLFPTLETNEKLFF; DNA: TGTGCCAGCAGCTTGAAATTATTCCCGACCCTAGAAACTAATGAAAAACTGTTTTTT
D: TRBD1; size: large; J: TRBJ2-5; V: TRBV5-1; length: 15; CDR3: CASSLRPGQQETQYF; DNA: TGCGCCAGCAGTCTTCGGCCGGGACAGCAAGAGACCCAGTACTTC
D: TRBD2; size: large; J: TRBJ2-1; V: TRBV29-1; length: 17; CDR3: CSARRGLAGGVHNEQFF; DNA: TGCAGCGCCCGAAGAGGACTAGCGGGAGGGGTCCACAATGAGCAGTTCTTC
D: TRBD1; size: medium-sized; J: TRBJ1-1; V: TRBV30; length: 13; CDR3: CAFKTGVNTEAFF; DNA: TGTGCCTTCAAGACAGGGGTGAACACTGAAGCTTTCTTT
D: TRBD1; size: NA; J: TRBJ2-6; V: TRBV27; length: 16; CDR3: CASDHGQGAGANVLTF; DNA: TGTGCCAGCGACCACGGACAGGGGGCTGGGGCCAACGTCCTGACTTTC